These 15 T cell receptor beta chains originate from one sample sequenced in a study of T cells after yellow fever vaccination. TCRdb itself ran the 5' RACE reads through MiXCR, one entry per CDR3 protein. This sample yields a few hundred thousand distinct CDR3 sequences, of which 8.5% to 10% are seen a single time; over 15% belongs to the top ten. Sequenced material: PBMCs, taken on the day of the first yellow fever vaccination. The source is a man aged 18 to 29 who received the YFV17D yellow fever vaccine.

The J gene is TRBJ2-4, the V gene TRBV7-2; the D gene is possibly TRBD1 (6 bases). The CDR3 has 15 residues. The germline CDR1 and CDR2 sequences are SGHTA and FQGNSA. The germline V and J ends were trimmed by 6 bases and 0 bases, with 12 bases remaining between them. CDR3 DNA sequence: TGTGCCAGCAGATCAACAGGGCTAGCCAAAAACATTCAGTACTTC. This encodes CASRSTGLAKNIQYF.

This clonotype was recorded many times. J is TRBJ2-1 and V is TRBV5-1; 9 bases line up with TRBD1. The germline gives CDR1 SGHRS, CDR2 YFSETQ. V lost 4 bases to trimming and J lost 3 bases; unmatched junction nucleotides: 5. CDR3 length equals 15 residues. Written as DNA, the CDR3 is TGCGCCAGCAGCGGCGGACAGGGGAGCTACAATGAGCAGTTCTTC. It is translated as CASSGGQGSYNEQFF.

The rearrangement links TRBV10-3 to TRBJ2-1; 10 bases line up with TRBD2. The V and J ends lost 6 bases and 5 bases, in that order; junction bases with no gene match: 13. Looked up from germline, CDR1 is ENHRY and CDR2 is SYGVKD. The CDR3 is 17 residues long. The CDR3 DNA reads TGTGCCATCAGGGAGATAGCGGGGGGACCGGTGAACAATGAGCAGTTCTTC. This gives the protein CAIREIAGGPVNNEQFF.

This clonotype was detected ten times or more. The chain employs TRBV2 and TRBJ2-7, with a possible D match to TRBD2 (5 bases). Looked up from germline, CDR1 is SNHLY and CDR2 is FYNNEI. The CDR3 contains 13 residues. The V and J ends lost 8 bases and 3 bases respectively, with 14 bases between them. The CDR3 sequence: CASGVGRDYEQYV. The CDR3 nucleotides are TGTGCCAGCGGAGTAGGCCGGGACTACGAGCAGTACGTC.

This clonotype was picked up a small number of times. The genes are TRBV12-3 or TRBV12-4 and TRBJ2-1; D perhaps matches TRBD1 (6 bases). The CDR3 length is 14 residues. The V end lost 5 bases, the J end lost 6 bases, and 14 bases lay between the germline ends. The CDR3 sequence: CASSPTLQGNEQFF. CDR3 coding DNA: TGTGCCAGCAGTCCGACTCTACAGGGCAATGAGCAGTTCTTC.

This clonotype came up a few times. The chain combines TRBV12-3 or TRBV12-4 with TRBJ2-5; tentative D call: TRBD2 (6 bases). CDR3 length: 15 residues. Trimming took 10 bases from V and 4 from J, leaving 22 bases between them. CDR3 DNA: TGTGCCATCACCCCAGGCGGGGACGGAAGAGAGACCCAGTACTTC. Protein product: CAITPGGDGRETQYF.

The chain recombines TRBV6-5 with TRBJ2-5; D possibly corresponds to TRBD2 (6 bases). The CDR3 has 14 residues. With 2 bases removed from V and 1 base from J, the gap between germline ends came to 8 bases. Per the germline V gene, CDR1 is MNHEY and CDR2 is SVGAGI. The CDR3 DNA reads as TGTGCCAGCAGTTACATAGCGGTCCAAGAGACCCAGTACTTC. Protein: CASSYIAVQETQYF.

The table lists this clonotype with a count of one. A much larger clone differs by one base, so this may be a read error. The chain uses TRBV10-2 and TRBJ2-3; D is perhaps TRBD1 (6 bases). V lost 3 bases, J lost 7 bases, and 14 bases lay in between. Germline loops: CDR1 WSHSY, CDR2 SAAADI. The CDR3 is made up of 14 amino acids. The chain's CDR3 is CASSDRGDVHTQYF. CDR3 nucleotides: TGCGCCAGCAGTGACAGGGGTGATGTACATACGCAGTATTTT.

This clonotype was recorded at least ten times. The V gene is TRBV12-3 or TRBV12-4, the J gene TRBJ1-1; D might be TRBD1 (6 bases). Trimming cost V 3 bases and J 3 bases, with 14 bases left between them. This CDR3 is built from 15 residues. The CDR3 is CASSFHRASDTEAFF. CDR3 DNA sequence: TGTGCCAGCAGTTTCCACAGGGCTTCGGACACTGAAGCTTTCTTT.

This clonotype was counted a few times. CDR3 sequence: CASSYRDVHGPQHF. The CDR3, as DNA: TGTGCCAGCAGTTACCGGGACGTACATGGGCCCCAGCATTTT. The chain employs TRBV6-2 or TRBV6-3 and TRBJ1-5; possible D gene TRBD1, 5 bases. V gave up 2 bases and J gave up 9 bases, with 14 bases separating them. Germline CDR1 is MNHEY and CDR2 is SVGEGT. There are 14 residues in the CDR3.

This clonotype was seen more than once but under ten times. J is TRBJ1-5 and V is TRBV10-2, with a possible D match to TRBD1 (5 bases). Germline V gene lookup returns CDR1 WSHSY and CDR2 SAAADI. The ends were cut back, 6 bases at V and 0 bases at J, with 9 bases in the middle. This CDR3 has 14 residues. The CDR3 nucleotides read TGCGCCAGCAGGGACACCTATAGCAATCAGCCCCAGCATTTT. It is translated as CASRDTYSNQPQHF.

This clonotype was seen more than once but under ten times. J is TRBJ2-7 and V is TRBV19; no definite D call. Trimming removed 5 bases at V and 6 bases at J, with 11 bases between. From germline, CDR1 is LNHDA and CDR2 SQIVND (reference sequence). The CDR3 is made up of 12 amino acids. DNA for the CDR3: TGTGCCAGTAGTCCAACCTCCCGCGAGCAGTACTTC. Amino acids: CASSPTSREQYF.

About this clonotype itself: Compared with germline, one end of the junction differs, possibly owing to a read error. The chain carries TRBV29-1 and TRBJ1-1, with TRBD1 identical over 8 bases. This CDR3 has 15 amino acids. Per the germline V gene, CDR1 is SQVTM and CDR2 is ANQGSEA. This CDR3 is CGVEDGDRPNTEAFF. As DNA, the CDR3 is TGCGGCGTTGAAGACGGGGACAGGCCAAACACTGAAGCTTTCTTT. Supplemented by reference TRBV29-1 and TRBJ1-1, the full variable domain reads SAVISQKPSRDICQRGTSLTIQCQVDSQVTMMFWYRQQPGQSLTLIATANQGSEATYESGFVIDKFPISRPNLTFSTLTVSNMSPEDSSIYLCGVEDGDRPNTEAFFGQGTRLTVV.

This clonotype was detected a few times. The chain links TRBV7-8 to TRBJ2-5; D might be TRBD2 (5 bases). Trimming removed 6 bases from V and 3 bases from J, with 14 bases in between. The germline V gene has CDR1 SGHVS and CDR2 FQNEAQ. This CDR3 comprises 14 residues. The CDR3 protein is CASSSRGLEETQYF. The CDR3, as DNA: TGTGCCAGCAGTAGTCGAGGACTGGAAGAGACCCAGTACTTC.

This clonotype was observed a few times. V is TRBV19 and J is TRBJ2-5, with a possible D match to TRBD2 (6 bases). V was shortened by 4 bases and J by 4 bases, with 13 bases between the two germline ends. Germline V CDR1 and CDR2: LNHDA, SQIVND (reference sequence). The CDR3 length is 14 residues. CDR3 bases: TGTGCCAGTAGTAGACGACTGGGGGGAGAGACCCAGTACTTC. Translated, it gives CASSRRLGGETQYF.